This T cell receptor beta chain stems from a study of blood T cell repertoires in COVID-19. Study at large: Some COVID-19 samples were acute and others convalescent; all came from the United States, Italy and Spain. PBMCs, B-cell-depleted T cells, or T cells provided the cDNA or gDNA that made up the material.

This CDR3 is 17 amino acids long. Germline loops: CDR1 KGHSH, CDR2 LQKENI. Trimming at V came to 6 bases and at J to 7 bases, leaving 12 bases not matched to a gene. In the original workflow: Reference gene primer amplification gave nucleated cell count estimates. Here immunoSEQ multiplex PCR was the method, and the copy in TCRdb shows in-frame clones only, minus some. That table is the source of V, J and clone size, and D and trimming were worked out from the DNA. This sample yields tens of thousands of clones, of which roughly 88% are seen a single time; about a tenth belongs to the top ten. The clonotype originates from a human donor in a cohort sampled during active COVID-19. The chain links TRBV18 to TRBJ2-2, with 12 bases identical to TRBD1. The sequenced sample was peripheral blood. CDR3 nucleotide sequence: TGTGCCAGCTCCCCTATACCGGGACAGGGGGCTGGCGGGGAGCTGTTTTTT. Residues: CASSPIPGQGAGGELFF.